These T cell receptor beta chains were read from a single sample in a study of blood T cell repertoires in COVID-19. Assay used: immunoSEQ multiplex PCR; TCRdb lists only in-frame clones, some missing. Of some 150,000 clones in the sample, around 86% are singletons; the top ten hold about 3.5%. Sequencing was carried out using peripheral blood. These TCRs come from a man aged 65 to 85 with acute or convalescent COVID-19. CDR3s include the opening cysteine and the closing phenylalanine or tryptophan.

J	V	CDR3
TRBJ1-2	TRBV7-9	CASSLGGQGALAYGYTF
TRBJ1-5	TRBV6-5	CASTLTPTGNQPQHF
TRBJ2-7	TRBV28	CASSFREGRNEQYF
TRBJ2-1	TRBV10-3	CATEGTGGGNEQFF
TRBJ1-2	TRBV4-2	CASSQDPGGHYGYTF
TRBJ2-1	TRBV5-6	CASSLRGRYNEQFF
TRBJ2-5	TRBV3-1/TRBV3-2	CASSQDAGLSGETQYF
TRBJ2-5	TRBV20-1	CSASRVFGGRSQETQYF
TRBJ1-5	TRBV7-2	CASSSRTYQPQHF
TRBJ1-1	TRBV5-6	CASSLGQGATEAFF
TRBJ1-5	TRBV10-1	CASGEGNQPQHF
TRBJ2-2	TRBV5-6	CASSWGSAGSGTGELFF
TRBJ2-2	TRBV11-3	CASSLAATNTGELFF
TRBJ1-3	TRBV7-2	CASSSLSGNTIYF
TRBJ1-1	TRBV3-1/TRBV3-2	CASSQPGGDTEAFF
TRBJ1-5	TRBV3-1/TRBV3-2	CASSQGYRGLGSNQPQHF
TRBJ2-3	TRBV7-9	CASSFGLAGIRDTDTQYF
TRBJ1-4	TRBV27	CASMGLPGEKLFF
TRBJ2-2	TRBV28	CASRVPNTGELFF
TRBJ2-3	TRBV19	CASSIDGETDTQYF
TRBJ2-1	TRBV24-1	CATSDIAGFQFF
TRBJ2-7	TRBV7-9	CASRGGLAGKQYF
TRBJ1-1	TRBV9	CASSVSGTEAFF
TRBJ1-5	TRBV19	CASSTRGRGNQPQHF
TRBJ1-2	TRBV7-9	CASSPNSYGYTF
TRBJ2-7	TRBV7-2	CASSYRASGQTYEQYF
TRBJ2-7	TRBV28	CASTKWSSSYEQYF
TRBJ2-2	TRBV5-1	CASRLSGELFF
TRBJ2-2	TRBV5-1	CASTGGANTGELFF
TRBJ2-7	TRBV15	CATPPRGQGPYEQYF
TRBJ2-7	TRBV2	CASSQSRGTGREQYF
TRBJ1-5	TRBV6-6	CATAGVGYQPQHF
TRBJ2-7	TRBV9	CASTPGGAPNYEQYF
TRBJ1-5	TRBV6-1	CASSGSGTGGSTFSNQPQHF
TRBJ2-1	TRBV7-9	CASTQAGTPNNEQFF
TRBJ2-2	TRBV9	CASSVATGGYGAGELFF
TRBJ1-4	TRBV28	CASGGVEKLFF
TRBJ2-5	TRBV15	CATSWGGETQYF
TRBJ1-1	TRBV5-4	CASSPSGTEAFF
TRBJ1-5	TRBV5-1	CASSLEGGNQPQHF
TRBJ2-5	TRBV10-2	CASSDLRGRSETQYF
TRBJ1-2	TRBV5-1	CASSQSGTGNYGYTF
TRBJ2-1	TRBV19	CASSLVGGGEANEQFF